This TCR beta chain came from a study of blood T cell repertoires in COVID-19. Across the study: The study drew acute and convalescent COVID-19 samples from the United States, Italy and Spain. Sample material is recorded as cDNA or gDNA derived from T cells, B-cell-depleted T cells, or PBMCs.

Libraries were prepared by immunoSEQ multiplex PCR; TCRdb keeps only in-frame clonotypes and omits some of them. Of around 100,000 clones in the sample, about nine tenths were seen once. The CDR3 runs 16 residues. Losses at the gene ends were 5 bases for V and 3 bases for J; bases not matched to a gene: 11. Germline CDR1 is MNHNY and CDR2 is SVGAGI (reference sequence). This receptor was identified in a man aged 45-65 years with acute or convalescent COVID-19. The chain links TRBV6-6 to TRBJ2-5, with TRBD2 identical over 8 bases. Sequenced input: peripheral blood. The chain's CDR3 is CASSHRLARGKETQYF. The CDR3 DNA reads as TGTGCCAGCAGTCACAGACTAGCGAGAGGTAAAGAGACCCAGTACTTC.